The 22 T cell receptor beta chains listed next were all sequenced from one sample in a study of T cell responses to AZD1222 COVID-19 vaccine. This table comes from immunoSEQ multiplex PCR, and its TCRdb copy is limited to in-frame clones, with some not included. The sample yields 75,000 to 100,000 clones, 80% to 90% seen once. Sequencing used peripheral blood, obtained on day 0 of AZD1222 vaccination. The receptors were gathered from an adult in good health.

This rearrangement joins TRBV28 to TRBJ1-1, with 7 positions matching TRBD1. CDR3 length equals 13 residues. CDR1 is MDHEN, CDR2 SYDVKM, per germline. V shed 5 bases, J shed 0 bases, and the junction held 0 bases outside the gene matches. In nucleotides, the CDR3 is TGTGCCAGCAGTGGACAGGTGAACACTGAAGCTTTCTTT. It is translated as CASSGQVNTEAFF. Drawing the rest from reference TRBV28 and TRBJ1-1, the complete variable domain is DVKVTQSSRYLVKRTGEKVFLECVQDMDHENMFWYRQDPGLGLRLIYFSYDVKMKEKGDIPEGYSVSREKKERFSLILESASTNQTSMYLCASSGQVNTEAFFGQGTRLTVV.

The chain joins TRBV30 to TRBJ1-6, with TRBD1 identical over 7 bases. From germline, CDR1 is GTSNPN and CDR2 SVGIG (reference sequence). This CDR3 region has 15 residues. V trimming: 3 bases; J trimming: 7 bases; junction bases outside the gene matches: 9. The DNA of the CDR3 is TGTGCCTGGAGGGTAGGAGGGACAGTAAATTCACCCCTCCACTTT. Residues: CAWRVGGTVNSPLHF.

The V gene is TRBV15, the J gene TRBJ1-1, with D possibly TRBD1 on 5 matching bases. The CDR3 has 16 residues. V lost 0 bases and J 0 bases, leaving 11 bases between the germline ends. Germline-derived CDR1 and CDR2 are LNHNV and YYDKDF (reference sequence). In DNA, the CDR3 is TGTGCCACCAGCAGAGACTCCGGGACGGTGAACACTGAAGCTTTCTTT. Its protein is CATSRDSGTVNTEAFF.

This chain links TRBV10-3 with TRBJ1-2; D is perhaps TRBD1 (5 bases). V lost 4 bases and J lost 5, with 11 bases in between. Per germline, CDR1 ENHRY and CDR2 SYGVKD. The CDR3 spans 13 residues. Here the CDR3 DNA reads TGTGCCATCAGTGGGGGCCCTCTTTATGGCTACACCTTC. Residues: CAISGGPLYGYTF.

This clone was found once. The chain employs TRBV15 and TRBJ2-2, with D possibly being TRBD2 (5 bases). CDR1 is LNHNV, CDR2 YYDKDF, per germline (reference sequence). Trimming took 0 bases from V and 4 from J, leaving 15 bases between them. CDR3 length: 17 residues. The CDR3 spells CATSRDFAGLTTGELFF. The CDR3 DNA sequence: TGTGCCACCAGCAGAGATTTCGCGGGCCTTACCACCGGGGAGCTGTTTTTT.

This clone was recorded once. The V call is TRBV20-1, the J call TRBJ1-1; possible D gene TRBD1, 5 bases. Germline values: CDR1 DFQATT, CDR2 SNEGSKA (reference sequence). Trimming took 7 bases from V and 2 from J, leaving 8 bases between them. This CDR3 is built from 11 residues. CDR3 loop: CSVRDNTEAFF. The CDR3 DNA reads TGCAGTGTCAGGGATAACACTGAAGCTTTCTTT.

V and J are TRBV7-2 and TRBJ2-7; D uncertain. CDR1 SGHTA and CDR2 FQGNSA come from the germline V gene. The CDR3 spans 15 residues. With 1 base removed from V and 0 bases from J, the gap between germline ends came to 10 bases. The CDR3 nucleotides are TGTGCCAGCAGCTTAGTACCGGATAGCTCCTACGAGCAGTACTTC. Protein sequence: CASSLVPDSSYEQYF.

V gene TRBV27 combines with J gene TRBJ1-4, with D uncertain. The germline CDR1 and CDR2 sequences are MNHEY and SMNVEV (reference sequence). The CDR3 consists of 11 residues. Trimming stripped 6 bases from V and 4 bases from J, with 3 bases between. This CDR3 is CASRNNEKLFF. Written as DNA, the CDR3 is TGTGCCAGCAGAAATAATGAAAAACTGTTTTTT.

This chain joins TRBV18 and TRBJ2-7; no clear D. Germline V gives CDR1 KGHSH, CDR2 LQKENI. The CDR3 contains 13 residues. V was cut by 5 bases and J by 2 bases, with 10 bases left in between. CDR3 sequence (DNA): TGTGCCAGCTCATTGTCCGCTACCTACGAGCAGTACTTC. Translating it yields CASSLSATYEQYF. Full variable domain (remainder filled in from reference TRBV18 and TRBJ2-7): NAGVMQNPRHLVRRRGQEARLRCSPMKGHSHVYWYRQLPEEGLKFMVYLQKENIIDESGMPKERFSAEFPKEGPSILRIQQVVRGDSAAYFCASSLSATYEQYFGPGTRLTVT.

This chain uses TRBV6-4 with TRBJ1-5, with TRBD1 matching over 8 bases. Looked up from germline, CDR1 is MRHNA and CDR2 is SNTAGT. The J segment lost 6 bases and the V segment lost 7 bases, leaving 2 bases of the junction unmatched. This CDR3 is built from 12 residues. CDR3 loop: CASNRGGQPQHF. The CDR3 region has the DNA TGTGCCAGCAACAGGGGGGGTCAGCCCCAGCATTTT.

The count of this clone is one. The rearrangement links TRBV6-6 to TRBJ1-6; no definite D call. The germline V gene has CDR1 MNHNY and CDR2 SVGAGI (reference sequence). V was clipped by 5 bases and J by 10 bases, with 12 bases between them. The CDR3 sequence is 13 residues long. The CDR3 loop is CASSTDTASPLHF. The CDR3 coding sequence is TGTGCCAGCAGTACCGACACCGCGTCACCCCTCCACTTT.

The V gene is TRBV19, the J gene TRBJ2-3; perhaps D is TRBD1 or TRBD2 (5 bases each). V was trimmed by 9 bases and J by 6 bases, leaving 25 bases between them. Germline CDR1 and CDR2: LNHDA and SQIVND (reference sequence). This CDR3 is built from 16 residues. The CDR3 protein is CARNRYSHLWGDTQYF. In DNA form, the CDR3 reads TGTGCCAGGAACAGGTATTCCCACTTGTGGGGGGATACGCAGTATTTT.

The chain couples TRBV9 to TRBJ2-7; D gene ambiguous. Germline CDR1 and CDR2: SGDLS and YYNGEE. V shed 0 bases and J shed 0 bases, with 10 bases lying between them. This CDR3 is built from 15 residues. The CDR3 coding sequence is TGTGCCAGCAGCGTAGCTCCAGGAACCTCCTACGAGCAGTACTTC. Encoded protein: CASSVAPGTSYEQYF.

V gene TRBV28 combines with J gene TRBJ1-2; possibly TRBD1 for D (5 bases). Germline CDR1 and CDR2: MDHEN and SYDVKM. V was clipped by 4 bases and J by 4 bases, with 19 bases between them. The CDR3 sequence is 16 residues long. CDR3 DNA sequence: TGTGCCAGCAGTTCCGCCGGGACGGAAGCCACCTATGGCTACACCTTC. It encodes CASSSAGTEATYGYTF.

The V and J genes are TRBV5-6 and TRBJ1-1; D unclear. Trimming left V 0 bases short and J 10 bases short, with 13 bases between. CDR3 size: 13 residues. Germline values: CDR1 SGHDT, CDR2 YYEEEE. The CDR3 coding sequence is TGTGCCAGCAGCTTGGTAAGTTCCGGGCGAGCTTTCTTT. Translating gives CASSLVSSGRAFF.

The chain joins TRBV7-2 to TRBJ2-1; tentatively, D is TRBD2 (5 bases). Germline V CDR1 and CDR2: SGHTA, FQGNSA. The V end was cut by 4 bases, the J end by 9 bases, with 10 bases between. The CDR3 sequence is 12 residues long. The CDR3 DNA is TGTGCCAGCAGCTCCTATCGGGGTGAGCAGTTCTTC. Translating gives CASSSYRGEQFF.

The CDR3 DNA reads TGTGCCAGCAGGCTACAGATTTCCCCCTACGAGCAGTACTTC. Amino acid sequence: CASRLQISPYEQYF. The rearrangement joins TRBV2 to TRBJ2-7; D is uncertain. Trimming cost V 6 bases and J 2 bases, with 14 bases left between them. The CDR3 has 14 residues. Per the germline V gene, CDR1 is SNHLY and CDR2 is FYNNEI. Filled out from reference TRBV2 and TRBJ2-7, the complete variable domain reads EPEVTQTPSHQVTQMGQEVILRCVPISNHLYFYWYRQILGQKVEFLVSFYNNEISEKSEIFDDQFSVERPDGSNFTLKIRSTKLEDSAMYFCASRLQISPYEQYFGPGTRLTVT.

The V and J genes are TRBV2 and TRBJ2-2; D remains ambiguous. The CDR3 runs 16 residues. CDR1 is SNHLY and CDR2 is FYNNEI in the germline V gene. Trimming pared 0 bases from V and 0 bases from J, leaving 8 bases between. This chain's CDR3 is CASSEAQTPNTGELFF. The CDR3, as DNA: TGTGCCAGCAGTGAAGCTCAAACCCCGAACACCGGGGAGCTGTTTTTT.

The CDR3 DNA reads as TGCAGTGCTAGAGAAAGGTACGAGCAGTACTTC. It yields the protein CSARERYEQYF. The chain recombines TRBV20-1 with TRBJ2-7; the D is unclear. The CDR3 extends over 11 amino acids. Germline V gene sequence: CDR1 DFQATT, CDR2 SNEGSKA (reference sequence). V shed 0 bases and J shed 4 bases, with 4 bases lying between them.

The rearrangement joins TRBV12-3 or TRBV12-4 to TRBJ2-5; D not resolved. V was cut by 5 bases and J by 3 bases, with 4 bases left in between. The CDR3 spans 11 residues. Written as DNA, the CDR3 is TGTGCCAGCAGTACTAAAGAGACCCAGTACTTC. Its protein is CASSTKETQYF.

The chain links TRBV5-1 to TRBJ2-1; perhaps TRBD2 as D (6 bases). Trimming removed 4 bases from V and 0 bases from J, with 14 bases in between. The germline CDR1 and CDR2 sequences are SGHRS and YFSETQ. CDR3 size: 16 residues. The CDR3 bases are TGCGCCAGCAGCGTCGGCGGGGCGCGCTCCTACAATGAGCAGTTCTTC. This translates into CASSVGGARSYNEQFF.

The J gene is TRBJ1-2, the V gene TRBV10-3; D perhaps matches TRBD1 (5 bases). CDR1 is ENHRY and CDR2 is SYGVKD in the germline V gene. V lost 9 bases, J lost 4 bases, and 12 bases lay in between. This CDR3 contains 12 residues. The CDR3 here is CAISRDPYGYTF. The CDR3 DNA reads TGTGCCATTTCCAGGGATCCCTATGGCTACACCTTC.